The 5 T cell receptor beta chains reported below all come from one sample, sequenced in a study of cytomegalovirus exposure and HLA in healthy donors. The study ran its PCR with 60 Vbeta and 13 Jbeta primers. Only in-frame clones appear in the TCRdb table, and some are missing; sequencing was by immunoSEQ multiplex PCR. This table holds 120,000 or so clones, roughly 87% found once. Sequenced sample: PBMCs. Every receptor here comes from a young woman in good health and CMV-seronegative.

This clone was found a few times. This sequence joins TRBV19 and TRBJ2-3, with TRBD1 as a possible D gene (6 bases). This CDR3 is 14 amino acids long. Germline CDR1 reads LNHDA; CDR2 reads SQIVND (reference sequence). V was pared by 6 bases and J by 2 bases, with 12 bases between. The CDR3 region has the DNA TGTGCCAGTAGCCCAGGGGTATCCACAGATACGCAGTATTTT. It codes for CASSPGVSTDTQYF.

V usage is TRBV11-2 and J usage is TRBJ2-2; D remains ambiguous. This CDR3 region has 13 residues. Per the germline V gene, CDR1 is SGHAT and CDR2 is FQNNGV. Trimming took 1 base from V and 5 from J, leaving 5 bases between them. The CDR3: CASSLVQTGELFF. The CDR3 DNA reads TGTGCCAGCAGCTTAGTCCAGACCGGGGAGCTGTTTTTT.

This clone turned up a few times. The chain couples TRBV5-4 to TRBJ2-2; 7 bases are a match to TRBD1. The length of the CDR3 is 12 residues. Trimming removed 8 bases from V and 7 bases from J; junction bases left unmatched: 5. CDR1 is SGHNT and CDR2 is YYREEE in the germline V gene (reference sequence). The CDR3 protein is CASTGAGGELFF. CDR3 in DNA: TGTGCCAGTACAGGGGCTGGCGGGGAGCTGTTTTTT.

The chain carries TRBV30 and TRBJ1-4; no clear D gene. The CDR3 has 14 amino acids. Trimming shortened V by 3 bases and J by 4 bases, and 12 bases separated the two germline ends. Germline V gene data show CDR1 as GTSNPN and CDR2 as SVGIG (reference sequence). CDR3 sequence (DNA): TGTGCCTGGAGCTGGGCAGGCCGTAATGAAAAACTGTTTTTT. Residues: CAWSWAGRNEKLFF.

This clone was seen only once. The chain joins TRBV7-2 to TRBJ2-7; 7 bases are shared with TRBD2. Germline CDR1 SGHTA, CDR2 FQGNSA. J was trimmed by 2 bases and V by 2 bases; bases with no gene match: 9. CDR3 length: 16 amino acids. The CDR3 sequence: CASSLRSASGPYEQYF. CDR3 sequence (DNA): TGTGCCAGCAGCTTACGGAGCGCTAGCGGTCCCTACGAGCAGTACTTC.